The 15 T cell receptor beta chains below come from one sample, sequenced in a study of T cells in Graves' hyperthyroidism and ophthalmopathy (dated 2019 in TCRdb). Receptor amplification or capture employed multiplex PCR. Sequencing used an Illumina HiSeq 2000. TCR beta CDR3 regions were amplified from RNA transcripts. The TCR CDR3 was subjected to a first round of RT-PCR using the HTBI primer set and the Qiagen OneStep RT-PCR kit. The public reads were reprocessed in TCRdb via fastp at Q25 and MiXCR, keeping in-frame beta chains. Rows with one shared CDR3 protein collapse into an entry with the most common genes and DNA. Within this sample are approximately 600,000 distinct CDR3 sequences, with over 12% of them counted one time only. Around 4.5% of the sample lies in the top ten. The material sequenced was blood. The receptors were gathered from a middle-aged woman with Graves' ophthalmopathy.

This clonotype was seen repeatedly, ten times or more. The chain uses TRBV19 and TRBJ2-7; D possibly corresponds to TRBD2 (6 bases). This CDR3 region has 12 residues. Germline loops: CDR1 LNHDA, CDR2 SQIVND (reference sequence). Trimming shortened V by 8 bases and J by 3 bases, and 11 bases separated the two germline ends. DNA of the CDR3: TGTGCCAGTGCGGGACTCAACTACGAGCAGTACTTC. Protein sequence: CASAGLNYEQYF.

This sequence joins TRBV12-3 or TRBV12-4 and TRBJ1-1, with D uncertain. The length of the CDR3 is 13 residues. With 1 base removed from V and 4 bases from J, the gap between germline ends came to 7 bases. As DNA, the CDR3 is TGTGCCAGCAGTTTAGGGGTCCTCACTGAAGCTTTCTTT. Translating it yields CASSLGVLTEAFF.

This clonotype has ten or more counts. J is TRBJ1-2 and V is TRBV7-9, with TRBD1 matching over 7 bases. The CDR3 extends over 13 amino acids. Trimming removed 5 bases from V and 6 bases from J; junction bases left unmatched: 6. Germline V CDR1 and CDR2: SEHNR, FQNEAQ (reference sequence). The CDR3 region has the DNA TGTGCCAGCAGCATCGACAGGGAACATGGCTACACCTTC. Its protein product is CASSIDREHGYTF. The variable domain in full, with the rest retrieved from reference TRBV7-9 and TRBJ1-2, is DTGVSQNPRHKITKRGQNVTFRCDPISEHNRLYWYRQTLGQGPEFLTYFQNEAQLEKSRLLSDRFSAERPKGSFSTLEIQRTEQGDSAMYLCASSIDREHGYTFGSGTRLTVV.

The chain recombines TRBV10-3 with TRBJ1-2; D may be TRBD1 (5 bases). The V gene's germline CDR1 is ENHRY and CDR2 SYGVKD. This CDR3 contains 13 residues. V shed 4 bases and J shed 4 bases, with 10 bases lying between them. CDR3 sequence (DNA): TGTGCCATCAGTGCGGGGGTCTCCTATGGCTACACCTTC. It specifies CAISAGVSYGYTF.

At least ten counts were recorded for this clonotype. The chain uses TRBV6-5 and TRBJ2-7; 8 nucleotides align to TRBD2. Losses at the gene ends were 6 bases for V and 2 bases for J; bases not matched to a gene: 6. The germline V gene encodes CDR1 MNHEY and CDR2 SVGAGI. The CDR3 has 14 amino acids. The CDR3 reads CASRQKLAAYEQYF. The CDR3 nucleotides are TGTGCCAGCAGGCAGAAACTAGCGGCCTACGAGCAGTACTTC.

This clonotype was seen repeatedly, ten times or more. The chain links TRBV5-6 to TRBJ2-5; D gene unclear. Trimming removed 2 bases at V and 5 bases at J, with 13 bases between. CDR1 SGHDT and CDR2 YYEEEE come from the germline V gene. The CDR3 runs 14 residues. The CDR3 nucleotides are TGTGCCAGCAGCTTATACCATGCCGGGGAGACCCAGTACTTC. This encodes CASSLYHAGETQYF.

The chain combines TRBV2 with TRBJ2-7; D remains unclear. Between the trimmed V and J ends, which lost 5 bases and 3 bases, there was a span of 17 bases. Looked up from germline, CDR1 is SNHLY and CDR2 is FYNNEI. This CDR3 region has 15 residues. CDR3 loop: CASSPQRSTHYEQYF. CDR3 in DNA: TGTGCCAGCAGTCCGCAGCGTTCAACTCACTACGAGCAGTACTTC.

This clonotype occurred once. This chain connects TRBV10-3 to TRBJ2-2; 9 positions agree with TRBD2. The CDR3 totals 17 residues. With 6 bases clipped from V and 5 bases from J, the junction kept 13 bases outside the gene matches. Germline-derived CDR1 and CDR2 are ENHRY and SYGVKD. The CDR3, as DNA: TGTGCCATCAGCTCCGGGACTAGCCCAAGGGGGACCGGGGAGCTGTTTTTT. Translation gives CAISSGTSPRGTGELFF.

This clonotype was recorded at least ten times. This sequence joins TRBV12-3 or TRBV12-4 and TRBJ1-1, with TRBD1 as a possible D gene (6 bases). V gave up 5 bases and J gave up 5 bases, with 12 bases separating them. The CDR3 consists of 13 residues. The CDR3 sequence: CASSPRRGTEAFF. Written as DNA, the CDR3 is TGTGCCAGCAGTCCCAGGAGGGGGACTGAAGCTTTCTTT.

This clonotype showed up just a few times. The chain employs TRBV11-2 and TRBJ2-7; D might be TRBD1 (6 bases). V shed 0 bases and J shed 3 bases, with 18 bases lying between them. The CDR3 has 17 amino acids. Germline loops: CDR1 SGHAT, CDR2 FQNNGV. The CDR3 here is CASSLDSRQALIYEQYF. The CDR3 DNA is TGTGCCAGCAGCTTAGATAGTCGACAGGCGCTGATCTACGAGCAGTACTTC.

This clonotype has ten or more counts. V gene TRBV4-3 combines with J gene TRBJ1-3; D remains unclear. The germline CDR1 and CDR2 sequences are LGHNA and YSLEER. This CDR3 region has 14 residues. Trimming shortened V by 1 base and J by 7 bases, and 11 bases separated the two germline ends. In DNA, the CDR3 is TGCGCCAGCAGCCAAGGGGCAGCCTCGAACACCATATATTTT. This encodes CASSQGAASNTIYF.

CDR3 DNA: TGTGCCAGCAAGGAGGGCTCTGGGGCCAACGTCCTGACTTTC. This codes for CASKEGSGANVLTF. The chain couples TRBV28 to TRBJ2-6, with D possibly being TRBD2 (6 bases). The ends were cut back, 7 bases at V and 0 bases at J, with 7 bases in the middle. The germline V gene has CDR1 MDHEN and CDR2 SYDVKM. The CDR3 is 14 residues long.

In regard to this clonotype: This may arise from a read error, as a much more abundant clone is one base away. The V gene is TRBV11-2, the J gene TRBJ2-7; the match to TRBD2 covers 8 bases. CDR1 and CDR2 (germline): SGHAT, FQNNGV. The CDR3 has 15 residues. In nucleotides, the CDR3 is TGTGCCAGCAGATTAGAACCCAGCGGGAGTGGCGAGCAGTACTTC. Its protein is CASRLEPSGSGEQYF. The entire variable domain, with the rest obtained from reference TRBV11-2 and TRBJ2-7, is as follows: EAGVAQSPRYKIIEKRQSVAFWCNPISGHATLYWYQQILGQGPKLLIQFQNNGVVDDSQLPKDRFSAERLKGVDSTLKIQPAKLEDSAVYLCASRLEPSGSGEQYFGPGTRLTVT.

The chain has TRBV2 and TRBJ1-6, with a weak D call TRBD1 (5 bases). The germline V and J ends were trimmed by 6 bases and 8 bases, with 26 bases remaining between them. From germline, CDR1 is SNHLY and CDR2 FYNNEI. The CDR3 is 18 residues long. This chain's CDR3 is CASRPTGGGIVTYSPLHF. The CDR3 DNA reads as TGTGCCAGCAGACCGACCGGTGGGGGGATAGTCACGTATTCACCCCTCCACTTT.

This clonotype appeared many times. The rearrangement joins TRBV20-1 to TRBJ2-7, with 12 bases identical to TRBD2. From germline, CDR1 is DFQATT and CDR2 SNEGSKA (reference sequence). The ends lost 6 bases at V and 7 bases at J; junction bases unmatched: 7. The CDR3 totals 13 residues. The CDR3 bases are TGCAGTGCCCCGACTAGCGGGAGAGGGGAGCAGTACTTC. It encodes CSAPTSGRGEQYF.